The 29 T cell receptor beta chains presented below share a single source sample, sequenced in a study of regulatory T cells in long-lasting Graves disease. Construction of the TCR beta libraries employed iRepertoire HTBI primers in conjunction with Arm-PCR of CDR3 regions. Each CDR3 protein gets one entry after TCRdb re-called the multiplex PCR reads with MiXCR. The sample consists of 580,000 or so distinct CDR3 sequences, about 16% of them appearing once. Time point in this sample: newly diagnosed GD, antithyroid drugs for less than 3 months. PBMCs provided the RNA from which the TCR library was made. Separately, the same data were catalogued under a study of T cells in Graves' hyperthyroidism and ophthalmopathy.

The sequenced sample was peripheral blood mononuclear cells (PBMCs), obtained at new diagnosis, from a patient treated with antithyroid drugs. These receptors originate from a man aged 18 to 29 with Graves disease.

This clonotype was found a few times. At one of its ends the junction is not consistent with the germline gene, which may arise from a read error. The genes are TRBV2 and TRBJ2-7; D may match TRBD1 or TRBD2 (6 bases each). The CDR3 sequence is 14 residues long. Looked up from germline, CDR1 is SNHLY and CDR2 is FYNNEI. The CDR3 region is CASSPGAAAYGQYF. In DNA, the CDR3 is TGTGCCAGCAGCCCGGGGGCGGCCGCCTACGGGCAGTACTTC.

In its sample, this clonotype was seen a few times. V gene TRBV12-5 combines with J gene TRBJ2-1, with a weak D call TRBD2 (6 bases). Germline V gene sequence: CDR1 LGHNT, CDR2 FRNRAP. The ends were cut back, 2 bases at V and 0 bases at J, with 11 bases in the middle. CDR3 length equals 16 residues. The chain's CDR3 is CASGLTLAASYNEQFF. In nucleotides, the CDR3 is TGTGCTAGTGGTTTGACACTAGCTGCCTCCTACAATGAGCAGTTCTTC.

This clonotype has a count of ten or more. This chain links TRBV20-1 with TRBJ2-1; no clear D gene. The V and J ends lost 6 bases and 8 bases respectively, with 14 bases between them. Germline CDR1 reads DFQATT; CDR2 reads SNEGSKA (reference sequence). CDR3 size: 12 residues. CDR3 DNA sequence: TGCAGTGCCCATGACAACACTGATGAGCAGTTCTTC. Its protein is CSAHDNTDEQFF.

This clonotype was seen a few times. This chain links TRBV15 with TRBJ2-3, with 9 bases fitting TRBD1. After removal of 1 base from V and 0 bases from J, the junction contained 2 bases not matched to a gene. This CDR3 spans 16 amino acids. CDR1 and CDR2 from the germline V gene are LNHNV and YYDKDF (reference sequence). The CDR3 sequence: CATSRAGQGSTDTQYF. The CDR3 region has the DNA TGTGCCACCAGCAGAGCGGGACAGGGAAGCACAGATACGCAGTATTTT.

The chain joins TRBV29-1 to TRBJ2-6; TRBD2 matches 9 bases. The V gene's germline CDR1 is SQVTM and CDR2 ANQGSEA. This CDR3 region has 16 residues. Trimming cost V 5 bases and J 2 bases; bases outside gene matches: 7. CDR3 DNA sequence: TGCAGCGTTTTAGGCGGGAGGGCGGCTGGGGCCAACGTCCTGACTTTC. As protein: CSVLGGRAAGANVLTF.

The chain combines TRBV5-1 with TRBJ1-6; D is perhaps TRBD1 (5 bases). This CDR3 spans 16 amino acids. Germline values: CDR1 SGHRS, CDR2 YFSETQ. V lost 2 bases, J lost 5 bases, and 14 bases lay in between. This CDR3 reads CASSFGPGGNNSPLHF. The CDR3 nucleotides are TGCGCCAGCAGCTTCGGCCCCGGGGGTAATAATTCACCCCTCCACTTT. The whole variable domain, remainder taken from reference TRBV5-1 and TRBJ1-6, is KAGVTQTPRYLIKTRGQQVTLSCSPISGHRSVSWYQQTPGQGLQFLFEYFSETQRNKGNFPGRFSGRQFSNSRSEMNVSTLELGDSALYLCASSFGPGGNNSPLHFGNGTRLTVT.

The rearrangement joins TRBV12-3 or TRBV12-4 to TRBJ1-2; D is unclear. The CDR3 is 13 amino acids. The V and J ends lost 6 bases and 4 bases respectively, with 12 bases between them. The CDR3 here is CASRQQRSYGYTF. The DNA of the CDR3 is TGTGCCAGCAGGCAACAGAGGTCCTATGGCTACACCTTC.

This clonotype was counted a few times. The V call is TRBV5-5, the J call TRBJ1-5; TRBD1 is a possible D gene (6 bases). The CDR3 totals 15 residues. Between the trimmed V and J ends, which lost 4 bases and 6 bases, there was a span of 17 bases. Germline values: CDR1 SGHKS, CDR2 YYEKEE (reference sequence). DNA for the CDR3: TGTGCCAGCAGCCGTACAGGGCCCGGAGGTCAGCCCCAGCATTTT. Its translation: CASSRTGPGGQPQHF.

V is TRBV12-3 or TRBV12-4 and J is TRBJ2-1; the D gene is possibly TRBD2 (7 bases). With the DNA end fitting TRBJ2-5 better, the J assignment may be wrong. This CDR3 has 15 residues. CDR3 residues: CASSLNRGGKETQYF. The CDR3 DNA follows: TGTGCCAGCAGTTTGAATAGGGGGGGGAAAGAGACCCAGTACTTC.

This clonotype was observed a handful of times. The chain joins TRBV3-1 to TRBJ2-5, with D unclear. With 4 bases removed from V and 2 bases from J, the gap between germline ends came to 8 bases. Germline-derived CDR1 and CDR2 are LGHDT and YNNKEL (reference sequence). The CDR3 extends over 13 amino acids. The CDR3 DNA reads as TGTGCCAGCAGCCCGACCCAACAAGAGACCCAGTACTTC. Translating it yields CASSPTQQETQYF.

The rearrangement links TRBV4-1 to TRBJ2-3; 7 bases are a match to TRBD2. CDR3 length equals 16 residues. Germline assignment: CDR1 MGHRA and CDR2 YSYEKL. The V segment lost 1 base and the J segment 1 base; nucleotides outside the gene matches: 5. CDR3 residues: CASSQGYGRRTDTQYF. DNA of the CDR3: TGCGCCAGCAGCCAAGGGTACGGGAGGCGCACAGATACGCAGTATTTT.

This clonotype turned up a few times. The chain recombines TRBV7-6 with TRBJ1-3; 7 bases match TRBD1. The junction had 10 bases not matched to a gene; V was cut back by 5 bases and J by 0 bases. The CDR3 sequence is 17 residues long. Germline CDR1 is SGHVS and CDR2 is FNYEAQ. The DNA of the CDR3 is TGTGCCAGCAGCGACAGGACAGGCAGTCCCTCTGGAAACACCATATATTTT. Its protein is CASSDRTGSPSGNTIYF.

V is TRBV6-2 or TRBV6-3 and J is TRBJ2-7; 7 bases match TRBD2. The germline gives CDR1 MNHEY, CDR2 SVGEGT. J gave up 3 bases and V 0 bases, and 8 bases lay outside the gene matches. This CDR3 contains 16 residues. The CDR3: CASSYSRGTTIYEQYF. The CDR3 DNA is TGTGCCAGCAGTTACTCCCGCGGGACTACGATCTACGAGCAGTACTTC.

This clonotype was recorded a few times. V gene TRBV6-5 combines with J gene TRBJ1-1, with D perhaps matching TRBD1 (5 bases). Deletions cut 2 bases from V and 4 bases from J, with 14 bases between. This CDR3 spans 15 amino acids. Looked up from germline, CDR1 is MNHEY and CDR2 is SVGAGI. In DNA form, the CDR3 reads TGTGCCAGCAGTTACGGTGGGGGTTCGGGCACTGAAGCTTTCTTT. This encodes CASSYGGGSGTEAFF.

The table lists this clonotype with many counts. The CDR3 is CASSQDGGREQYF. CDR3 in DNA: TGCGCCAGCAGCCAAGATGGAGGCCGAGAGCAGTACTTC. The chain employs TRBV4-1 and TRBJ2-7; TRBD2 might be the D (5 bases). The CDR3 is made up of 13 amino acids. Germline lookup yields CDR1 MGHRA and CDR2 YSYEKL. The ends were cut back, 0 bases at V and 7 bases at J, with 10 bases in the middle.

The V gene is TRBV28, the J gene TRBJ1-5; 7 bases fit TRBD1. The length of the CDR3 is 14 residues. After removal of 1 base from V and 6 bases from J, the junction contained 3 bases not matched to a gene. CDR1 and CDR2 from the germline V gene are MDHEN and SYDVKM. For the CDR3, the DNA is TGTGCCAGCAGTTTATTCAGGGGGACTCAGCCCCAGCATTTT. Protein: CASSLFRGTQPQHF. Combining the CDR3 with reference TRBV28 and TRBJ1-5 gives the whole variable domain DVKVTQSSRYLVKRTGEKVFLECVQDMDHENMFWYRQDPGLGLRLIYFSYDVKMKEKGDIPEGYSVSREKKERFSLILESASTNQTSMYLCASSLFRGTQPQHFGDGTRLSIL.

This clonotype was seen many times. CDR3 DNA: TGCAGCGTTGAAGTGCCCACGGGGACCGGGGAGCTGTTTTTT. The encoded protein is CSVEVPTGTGELFF. This chain connects TRBV29-1 to TRBJ2-2; D might be TRBD2 (5 bases). V lost 1 base, J lost 5 bases, and 11 bases lay in between. Germline V gene sequence: CDR1 SQVTM, CDR2 ANQGSEA. There are 14 residues in the CDR3.

In this sample, this clonotype turned up many times. The chain uses TRBV10-2 and TRBJ2-2; 8 bases line up with TRBD1. CDR3 length equals 15 residues. Per the germline V gene, CDR1 is WSHSY and CDR2 is SAAADI. The V gene end was trimmed by 4 bases and the J gene end by 5 bases; junction bases not matched to a gene: 6. The CDR3 DNA reads TGCGCCAGCAGTGTGAACAGGGGGAAAACCGGGGAGCTGTTTTTT. As protein: CASSVNRGKTGELFF.

The chain has TRBV6-5 and TRBJ2-7; no clear D gene. Per the germline V gene, CDR1 is MNHEY and CDR2 is SVGAGI. V was cut by 0 bases and J by 0 bases, with 12 bases left in between. This CDR3 has 16 amino acids. This CDR3 is CASSYSPDPSSYEQYF. CDR3 sequence (DNA): TGTGCCAGCAGTTACTCGCCGGATCCGAGCTCCTACGAGCAGTACTTC.

This clonotype was recorded at least ten times. This chain links TRBV28 with TRBJ1-1; D is unresolved. The germline V gene encodes CDR1 MDHEN and CDR2 SYDVKM. The CDR3 covers 13 residues. Trimming removed 4 bases from V and 0 bases from J, with 6 bases in between. The CDR3 reads CASSSVLNTEAFF. CDR3 sequence (DNA): TGTGCCAGCAGTTCCGTCTTGAACACTGAAGCTTTCTTT.

At least ten counts were recorded for this clonotype. The CDR3 DNA reads as TGTGCCAGCAGCCCGGCCTTCTACGAGCAGTACTTC. This codes for CASSPAFYEQYF. This sequence joins TRBV12-3 or TRBV12-4 and TRBJ2-7; D call uncertain. The CDR3 runs 12 residues. With 6 bases removed from V and 3 bases from J, the gap between germline ends came to 9 bases.

This clonotype has a count of ten or more. The V and J genes are TRBV7-6 and TRBJ2-7, with D hard to call. The V gene's germline CDR1 is SGHVS and CDR2 FNYEAQ. V was cut by 1 base and J by 0 bases, with 7 bases left in between. CDR3 size: 14 residues. CDR3 in amino acids: CASSLGYSSYEQYF. CDR3 nucleotides: TGTGCCAGCAGCTTAGGCTACAGCTCCTACGAGCAGTACTTC.

In this sample, this clonotype turned up many times. The junction departs from germline at one end; a sequencing error may be responsible. The V gene is TRBV5-1, the J gene TRBJ2-3, with 10 bases that match TRBD2. Germline V gene data show CDR1 as SGHRS and CDR2 as YFSETQ. The length of the CDR3 is 15 residues. The CDR3 DNA reads as TGTGCCAGCAGCCTCGGGACTAGCGGCACAGATACGCAGTATTTT. Protein product: CASSLGTSGTDTQYF. Complete variable domain (other parts from reference TRBV5-1 and TRBJ2-3): KAGVTQTPRYLIKTRGQQVTLSCSPISGHRSVSWYQQTPGQGLQFLFEYFSETQRNKGNFPGRFSGRQFSNSRSEMNVSTLELGDSALYLCASSLGTSGTDTQYFGPGTRLTVL.

This clonotype appeared a few times. This chain connects TRBV5-4 to TRBJ1-2, with D tentatively TRBD1 (5 bases). Germline CDR1 is SGHNT and CDR2 is YYREEE (reference sequence). The CDR3 loop spans 12 amino acids. Trimming removed 4 bases from V and 12 bases from J, with 16 bases in between. The CDR3 nucleotides read TGTGCCAGCAGCATCGGGGCCCCCGGACACACCTTC. Protein sequence: CASSIGAPGHTF.

The chain combines TRBV9 with TRBJ2-5; 7 bases align to TRBD1. This CDR3 is 14 amino acids long. The J segment lost 2 bases and the V segment lost 4 bases, leaving 5 bases of the junction unmatched. Looked up from germline, CDR1 is SGDLS and CDR2 is YYNGEE. The CDR3, as DNA: TGTGCCAGCAGCTTCGGGACAGAACAAGAGACCCAGTACTTC. Translating gives CASSFGTEQETQYF.

The chain recombines TRBV3-1 with TRBJ2-1, with D possibly being TRBD2 (6 bases). The ends were cut back, 2 bases at V and 10 bases at J, with 24 bases in the middle. Germline V gene data show CDR1 as LGHDT and CDR2 as YNNKEL (reference sequence). This CDR3 has 17 residues. CDR3 loop: CASSQPYYGTQSFEQFF. For the CDR3, the DNA is TGTGCCAGCAGCCAACCCTACTACGGGACTCAGAGTTTCGAGCAGTTCTTC.

CDR3 sequence (DNA): TGCAGCGTGTCCGAGGGCGACTCCTACGAGCAGTACTTC. Translated, it gives CSVSEGDSYEQYF. The chain couples TRBV29-1 to TRBJ2-7; D is possibly TRBD2 (5 bases). Per germline, CDR1 SQVTM and CDR2 ANQGSEA. The CDR3 consists of 13 residues. The V end lost 6 bases, the J end lost 0 bases, and 12 bases lay between the germline ends.

This clonotype showed up many times. The chain combines TRBV9 with TRBJ2-5, with 7 bases lining up with TRBD2. The CDR3 has 15 residues. The trim removed 3 bases at V and 0 bases at J, leaving 5 bases unmatched. Looked up from germline, CDR1 is SGDLS and CDR2 is YYNGEE. CDR3 residues: CASSDSGRYQETQYF. CDR3 DNA sequence: TGTGCCAGCAGCGATAGCGGGCGGTACCAAGAGACCCAGTACTTC. Using reference TRBV9 and TRBJ2-5 for the parts outside the CDR3, the full variable domain is DSGVTQTPKHLITATGQRVTLRCSPRSGDLSVYWYQQSLDQGLQFLIQYYNGEERAKGNILERFSAQQFPDLHSELNLSSLELGDSALYFCASSDSGRYQETQYFGPGTRLLVL.

This clonotype appeared many times. The CDR3 DNA reads as TGTGCCAGCAGTAGGAGCGGACAAACAGATACGCAGTATTTT. It specifies CASSRSGQTDTQYF. The chain uses TRBV12-3 or TRBV12-4 and TRBJ2-3, with D perhaps being TRBD1 or TRBD2 (5 bases each). With 5 bases removed from V and 3 bases from J, the gap between germline ends came to 12 bases. The CDR3 is 14 amino acids.